The clone carrying this TCR beta chain came up a few times. The data were taken from a study of T cells in Graves' hyperthyroidism and ophthalmopathy. Amplified TCR beta CDR3 regions derived from RNA transcripts. In the first-round RT-PCR of the TCR CDR3, the HTBI primer set was used. TCRdb passed the multiplex PCR reads through MiXCR, listing each CDR3 protein once. Among 700,000 or so distinct CDR3 sequences, roughly 17% were seen once, and the ten largest hold around 7.7%. Input material: blood. The source of this sequence is a man aged 18 to 30 with Graves' hyperthyroidism.

This chain's CDR3 is CAPNKEAGELFF. The CDR3 DNA is TGTGCCCCAAATAAGGAGGCCGGGGAGCTGTTTTTT. The rearrangement joins TRBV7-9 to TRBJ2-2; D is possibly TRBD2 (5 bases). The V and J ends lost 11 bases and 6 bases respectively, with 13 bases between them. Germline CDR1 reads SEHNR; CDR2 reads FQNEAQ (reference sequence). This CDR3 region has 12 residues.